The 8 T cell receptor beta chains below all came from one sample that was sequenced in a study of blood T cell repertoires in COVID-19. Sequenced by immunoSEQ multiplex PCR; TCRdb stores in-frame clones only, minus some. Of 250,000 or so clones listed, 75% to 90% were seen once; the top ten hold under 2.5%. Sequenced material: peripheral blood. All receptors come from a man aged 25-40 years with active or convalescent COVID-19.

The chain recombines TRBV6-5 with TRBJ1-2; tentative D call: TRBD1 (5 bases). The CDR3 has 13 residues. The V end lost 0 bases, the J end lost 8 bases, and 10 bases lay between the germline ends. Germline V CDR1 and CDR2: MNHEY, SVGAGI. The CDR3 loop is CASSYSTVGGYTF. In DNA form, the CDR3 reads TGTGCCAGCAGTTACTCGACAGTTGGCGGCTACACCTTC.

The chain links TRBV18 to TRBJ1-4; no firm D call. Trimming removed 3 bases from V and 7 bases from J, with 15 bases in between. In germline, CDR1 is KGHSH, CDR2 LQKENI. The CDR3 is 15 residues long. CDR3 nucleotides: TGTGCCAGCTCACCGCCACCGGGGTTGAGTGAAAAACTGTTTTTT. Protein sequence: CASSPPPGLSEKLFF. Full variable domain (missing parts from reference TRBV18 and TRBJ1-4): NAGVMQNPRHLVRRRGQEARLRCSPMKGHSHVYWYRQLPEEGLKFMVYLQKENIIDESGMPKERFSAEFPKEGPSILRIQQVVRGDSAAYFCASSPPPGLSEKLFFGSGTQLSVL.

This chain connects TRBV27 to TRBJ1-2; TRBD1 is a possible D gene (6 bases). The germline CDR1 and CDR2 sequences are MNHEY and SMNVEV (reference sequence). This CDR3 is 16 amino acids long. The V end was cut by 6 bases, the J end by 4 bases, with 21 bases between. The DNA of the CDR3 is TGTGCCAGCAGACCAGGGACACCCGGAACTTTCTATGGCTACACCTTC. Amino acid sequence: CASRPGTPGTFYGYTF.

V is TRBV5-1 and J is TRBJ2-1; 9 bases agree with TRBD1. Germline V gives CDR1 SGHRS, CDR2 YFSETQ. The V gene end was trimmed by 4 bases and the J gene end by 0 bases; junction bases not matched to a gene: 11. The CDR3 totals 18 residues. The CDR3 nucleotides are TGCGCCAGCAGCCAGGGACAGGGCGGGTCGTACTCCTACAATGAGCAGTTCTTC. Residues: CASSQGQGGSYSYNEQFF.

This rearrangement joins TRBV6-5 to TRBJ1-2; maybe TRBD1 (5 bases). V lost 3 bases and J lost 2, with 13 bases in between. This CDR3 is built from 15 residues. The V gene's germline CDR1 is MNHEY and CDR2 SVGAGI. Here the CDR3 reads CASSYRAGRNYGYTF. The DNA for the CDR3 is TGTGCCAGCAGTTATCGGGCAGGGAGGAACTATGGCTACACCTTC.

The rearrangement joins TRBV5-1 to TRBJ1-1; D unclear. With 7 bases removed from V and 2 bases from J, the gap between germline ends came to 3 bases. Germline V gene sequence: CDR1 SGHRS, CDR2 YFSETQ. The CDR3 loop spans 10 amino acids. The CDR3 reads CASLNTEAFF. CDR3 DNA: TGCGCCAGCTTAAACACTGAAGCTTTCTTT.

V is TRBV5-6 and J is TRBJ2-4; D perhaps matches TRBD2 (5 bases). Germline lookup yields CDR1 SGHDT and CDR2 YYEEEE. The V and J ends lost 0 bases and 7 bases respectively, with 11 bases between them. The CDR3 extends over 14 amino acids. This chain's CDR3 is CASSLGRRWNIQYF. DNA for the CDR3: TGTGCCAGCAGCTTGGGACGGAGGTGGAACATTCAGTACTTC.

V gene TRBV6-1 combines with J gene TRBJ2-7; 8 bases agree with TRBD2. This CDR3 region has 15 residues. Germline values: CDR1 MNHNS, CDR2 SASEGT. V dropped 2 bases and J dropped 5; count of bases not matched to a gene: 8. In DNA, the CDR3 is TGTGCCAGCAGTGAATCCCCGGGGGGGGGCAACGAGCAGTACTTC. Translated, it gives CASSESPGGGNEQYF.